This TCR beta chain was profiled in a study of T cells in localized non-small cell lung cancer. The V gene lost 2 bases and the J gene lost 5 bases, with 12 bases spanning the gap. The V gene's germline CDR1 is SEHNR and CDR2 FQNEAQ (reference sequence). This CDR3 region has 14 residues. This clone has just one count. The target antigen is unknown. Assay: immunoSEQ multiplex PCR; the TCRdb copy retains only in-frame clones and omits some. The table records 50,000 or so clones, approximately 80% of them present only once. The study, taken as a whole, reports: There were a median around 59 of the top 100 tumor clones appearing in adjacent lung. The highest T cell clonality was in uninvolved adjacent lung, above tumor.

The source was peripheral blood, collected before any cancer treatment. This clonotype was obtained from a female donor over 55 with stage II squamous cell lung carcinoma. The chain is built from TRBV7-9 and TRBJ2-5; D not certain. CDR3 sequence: CASSLSLQSETQYF. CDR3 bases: TGTGCCAGCAGCTTAAGTCTCCAGAGCGAGACCCAGTACTTC.